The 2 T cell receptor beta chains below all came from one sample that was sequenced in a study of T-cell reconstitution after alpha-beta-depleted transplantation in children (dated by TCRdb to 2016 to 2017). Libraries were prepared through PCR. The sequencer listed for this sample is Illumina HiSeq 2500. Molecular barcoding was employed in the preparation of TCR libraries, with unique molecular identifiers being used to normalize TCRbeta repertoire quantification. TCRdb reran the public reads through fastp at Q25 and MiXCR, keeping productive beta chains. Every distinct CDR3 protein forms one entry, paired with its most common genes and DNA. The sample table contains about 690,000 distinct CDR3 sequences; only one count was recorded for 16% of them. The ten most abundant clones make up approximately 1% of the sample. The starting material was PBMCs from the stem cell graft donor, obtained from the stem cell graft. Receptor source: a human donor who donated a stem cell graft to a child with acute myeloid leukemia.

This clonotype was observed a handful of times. The CDR3 DNA sequence: TGTGCCAGCAGTTTGGGGCCCTCCCAGTACTTC. Protein product: CASSLGPSQYF. V and J are TRBV12-3 or TRBV12-4 and TRBJ2-5, with D maybe TRBD1 (5 bases). The CDR3 spans 11 residues. V was clipped by 3 bases and J by 9 bases, with 8 bases between them.

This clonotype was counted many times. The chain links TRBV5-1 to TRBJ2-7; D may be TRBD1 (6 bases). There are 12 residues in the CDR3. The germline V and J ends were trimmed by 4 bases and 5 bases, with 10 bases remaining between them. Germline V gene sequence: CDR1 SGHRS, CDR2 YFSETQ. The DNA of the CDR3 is TGCGCCAGCAGCCCTACAGGGAACGAGCAGTACGTC. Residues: CASSPTGNEQYV.